This T cell receptor beta chain comes out of a study of identical twins (dated by TCRdb to about 2016). About the study as a whole: To test whether fetal clonotypes persist, the study used deep sequencing on TCR alpha and beta repertoires from monozygotic twins, unrelated adults of various ages, and cord blood. To rule out contamination, the twin experiments were replicated at different times with different library preparation protocols.

The germline V gene (reference sequence) sets CDR1 to DFQATT and CDR2 to SNEGSKA. V and J are truncated by 0 bases and 0 bases respectively, leaving an intervening sequence of 18 bases. CDR3 length: 19 amino acids, cysteine to phenylalanine. Just the 57-base CDR3 DNA is kept, in frame starting at base 1. The library was generated by 5' RACE. For sequencing, an Illumina HiSeq 2000 was employed. A universal primer binding site was introduced by template switching, and a unique molecular identifier was present in the final cDNA, enabling accurate counting of TCR cDNA molecules. Specific primers in the conserved constant-segment region were used to synthesize first-strand cDNA for TCR alpha and beta chains. To control for contamination, every cDNA library carried two barcodes: a SMART-Mk sample barcode plus Illumina barcodes. TruSeq adapter sequences and Illumina sample barcodes were added in two successive PCR steps. The Illumina HiSeq platform was used with custom primers to sequence TCR alpha and beta cDNA libraries. In the source study's methods: Raw reads were processed with MiGEC to extract unique molecular identifiers, and MiXCR was used to determine CDR3 positions. For each individual, recombination models were inferred using an EM algorithm with the repgenHMM and IGoR tools. The analysis of shared clonotypes was done with the tcR package in R, with sharing normalized by the product of cloneset sizes. Out-of-frame nonproductive sequences were analyzed to study raw recombination free of thymic and clonal selection effects. In TCRdb, the public reads were trimmed at Q25 with fastp and aligned with MiXCR, with productive beta chains retained. Every CDR3 protein is listed once, alongside the most common genes and DNA of its rows. These V and J calls derive from TCRdb rather than the authors' analysis. Here the sample has about 240,000 distinct CDR3 sequences; roughly 13% occur a single time. Of the sample, 4% to 5% is held by the ten largest clones.

Worth noting for this clonotype: Its target antigen remains unknown. No clone much larger than this one lies a single base away; base qualities are absent.

All donors were healthy Caucasians. The twin cohort comprised three pairs of female monozygotic twins, all aged about 18 to 29 years. Miltenyi CD45RO+ enrichment and human naive T-cell isolation kits were used to isolate memory (CD45RO+) and naive T cells from PBMC. Results and caveats for the whole study, not just this receptor: Zero-insertion analyses could be partly confounded by invariant T cells such as MAIT and iNKT, although diverse VJ usage argued against such confounding for most clonotypes. Compared with coincidental sharing between unrelated individuals, an excess of low generation-probability sequences was observed among out-of-frame TCR alpha sequences shared between twins. In monozygotic twins, recombination models systematically underestimated out-of-frame TCR alpha sharing, but the models matched the sharing seen between unrelated individuals. Abundant cord blood beta clonotypes had fewer insertions, young adult naive repertoires showed a similar but weaker trend, and memory repertoires showed no such trend. Excess twin sharing in beta out-of-frame sequences was weaker because fewer shared sequences lowered the signal-to-noise ratio. Because the same donors could not be followed over many years, the conclusions depended on cross-sectional statistical analysis.

This same sample was also part of a study on yellow fever vaccine responses in identical twins. Looking at the second paper: The T cell response to vaccination in identical twins was reported by the authors to appear partly convergent and partly personalized. The study precisely tracked vaccine-responding T cell clones in identical twins.

The TCR comes from a woman younger than 35 in good health. The V and J genes are TRBV20-1 and TRBJ2-6; too little of a D gene remains to name it. The sample comprised memory (CD45RO+) T cells sorted from blood. In light of the paper, this sample's cell subset or site label describes: CD45RO+ enriched T cells. The DNA reads as follows: TGCAGTGCTAGAGATGGGGTCGGGCAGAGAGTCTCTGGGGCCAACGTCCTGACTTTC. This encodes CSARDGVGQRVSGANVLTF.